This T cell receptor (beta chain) was documented in a study of T cell responses to AZD1222 COVID-19 vaccine. Study outcomes and limitations: There were mostly white British donors and more females than males, and clonal diversity was possibly underestimated.

On this clone: Its specificity is unknown.

Germline V gives CDR1 SGHRS, CDR2 YFSETQ. Unmatched junction bases numbered 11, after V lost 2 bases and J lost 12 bases. The CDR3 sequence is 16 residues long. Sequencing was performed with immunoSEQ multiplex PCR; in TCRdb, only in-frame clones are kept and a portion is missing. The sample lists some 120,000 clones, more than 85% occurring once. The chain combines TRBV5-1 with TRBJ2-1; 13 nucleotides match TRBD2. Sequences were derived from peripheral blood, sampled on day 0 of AZD1222 vaccination. This receptor was taken from an adult in good health. The CDR3 DNA sequence: TGCGCCAGCAGCTTCGGACTAGCGGGAGAGGGATTCGGGCAGTTCTTC. It encodes CASSFGLAGEGFGQFF.